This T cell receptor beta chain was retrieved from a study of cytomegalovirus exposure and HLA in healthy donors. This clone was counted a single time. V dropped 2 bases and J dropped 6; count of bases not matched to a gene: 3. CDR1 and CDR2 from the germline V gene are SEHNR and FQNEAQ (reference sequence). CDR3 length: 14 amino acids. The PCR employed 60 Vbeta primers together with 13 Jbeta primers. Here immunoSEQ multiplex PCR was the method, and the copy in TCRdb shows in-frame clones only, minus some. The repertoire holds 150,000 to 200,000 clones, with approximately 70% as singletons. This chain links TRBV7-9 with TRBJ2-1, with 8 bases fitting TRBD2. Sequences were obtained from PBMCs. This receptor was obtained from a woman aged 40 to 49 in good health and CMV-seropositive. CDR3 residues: CASSLSGGLNEQFF. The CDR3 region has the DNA TGTGCCAGCAGCTTAAGCGGGGGACTCAATGAGCAGTTCTTC.